This TCR beta chain was identified in a study of radiation and T cells in renal cell carcinoma. Germline values: CDR1 MNHNY, CDR2 SVGAGI (reference sequence). CDR3 size: 14 residues. The V gene lost 4 bases and the J gene lost 5 bases, with 14 bases spanning the gap. The time point denotes: blood 2 weeks post-SBRT. Treatment meaning: 15 Gy SBRT to primary tumor, nephrectomy 4 weeks later. Profiled with immunoSEQ multiplex PCR; TCRdb holds only in-frame clones, not every one. The sample records 120,000 or so clones, around 85% being singletons. Sequencing was performed on blood, taken from a patient whose treatment included radiotherapy and nephrectomy. This TCR came from a man in his forties or fifties with renal cell carcinoma. The rearrangement uses TRBV6-6 and TRBJ1-1; D is unclear. For the CDR3, the DNA is TGTGCCAGCAGTTCCAACGGTGGCGAGACTGAAGCTTTCTTT. Translated, it gives CASSSNGGETEAFF.